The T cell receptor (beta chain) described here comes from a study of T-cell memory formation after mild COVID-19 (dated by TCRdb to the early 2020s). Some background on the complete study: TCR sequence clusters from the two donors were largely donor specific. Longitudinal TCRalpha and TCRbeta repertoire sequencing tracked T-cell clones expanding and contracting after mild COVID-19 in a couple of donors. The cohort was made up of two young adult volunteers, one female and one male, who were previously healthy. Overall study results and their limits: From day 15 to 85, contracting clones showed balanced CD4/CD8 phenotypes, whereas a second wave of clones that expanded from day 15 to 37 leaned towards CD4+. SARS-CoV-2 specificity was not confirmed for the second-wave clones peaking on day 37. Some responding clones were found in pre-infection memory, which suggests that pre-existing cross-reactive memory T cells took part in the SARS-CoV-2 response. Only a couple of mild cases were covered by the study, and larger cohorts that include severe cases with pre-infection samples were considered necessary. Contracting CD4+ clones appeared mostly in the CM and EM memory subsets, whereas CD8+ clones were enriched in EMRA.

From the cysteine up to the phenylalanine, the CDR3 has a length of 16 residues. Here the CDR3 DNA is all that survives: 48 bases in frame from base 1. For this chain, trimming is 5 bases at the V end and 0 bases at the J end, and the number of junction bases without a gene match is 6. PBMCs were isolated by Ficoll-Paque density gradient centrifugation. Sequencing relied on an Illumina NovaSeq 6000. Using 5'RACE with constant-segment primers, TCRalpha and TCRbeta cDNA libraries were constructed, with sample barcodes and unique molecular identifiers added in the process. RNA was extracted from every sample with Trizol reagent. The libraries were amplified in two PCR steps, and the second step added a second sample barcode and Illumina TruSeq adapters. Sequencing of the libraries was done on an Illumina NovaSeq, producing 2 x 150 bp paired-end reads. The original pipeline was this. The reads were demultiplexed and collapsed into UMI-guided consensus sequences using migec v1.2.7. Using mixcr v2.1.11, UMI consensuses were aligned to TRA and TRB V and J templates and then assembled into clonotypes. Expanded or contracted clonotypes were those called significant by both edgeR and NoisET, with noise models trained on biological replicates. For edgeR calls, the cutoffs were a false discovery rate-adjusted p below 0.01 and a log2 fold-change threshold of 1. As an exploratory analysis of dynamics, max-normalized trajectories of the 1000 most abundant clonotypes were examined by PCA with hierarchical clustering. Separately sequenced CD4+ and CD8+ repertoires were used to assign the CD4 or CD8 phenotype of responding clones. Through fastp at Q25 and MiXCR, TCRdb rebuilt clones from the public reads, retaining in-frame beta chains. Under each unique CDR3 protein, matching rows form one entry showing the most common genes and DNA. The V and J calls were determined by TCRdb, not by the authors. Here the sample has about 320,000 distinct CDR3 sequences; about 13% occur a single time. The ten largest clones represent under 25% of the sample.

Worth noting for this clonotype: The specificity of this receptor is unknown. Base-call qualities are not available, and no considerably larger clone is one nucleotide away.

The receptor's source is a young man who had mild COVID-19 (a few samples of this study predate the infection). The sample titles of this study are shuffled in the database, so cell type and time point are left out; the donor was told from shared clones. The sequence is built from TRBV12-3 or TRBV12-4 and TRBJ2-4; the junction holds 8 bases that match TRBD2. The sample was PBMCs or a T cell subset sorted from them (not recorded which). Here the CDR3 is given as CASSRLANLAKNIQYF. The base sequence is TGTGCCAGCAGTCGACTAGCGAACTTAGCCAAAAACATTCAGTACTTC.